The 20 T cell receptor beta chains below all came from one sample that was sequenced in a study of cytomegalovirus exposure and HLA in healthy donors. The PCR employed 60 Vbeta primers together with 13 Jbeta primers. Assay: immunoSEQ multiplex PCR; the TCRdb copy retains only in-frame clones and omits some. Among 200,000 to 250,000 clones listed, 70% to 80% were seen once. The material sequenced was PBMCs. These receptor sequences come from a male donor in good health and CMV-seronegative.

There are a few counts of this clone. The chain combines TRBV12-5 with TRBJ2-7; D unclear. Germline V gene lookup returns CDR1 LGHNT and CDR2 FRNRAP. With 7 bases removed from V and 5 bases from J, the gap between germline ends came to 15 bases. CDR3 length: 13 residues. In DNA, the CDR3 is TGTGCTAGTGCCCCCGTCACCGGTCACGAGCAGTACTTC. Its protein product is CASAPVTGHEQYF. The variable domain in full, with the rest retrieved from reference TRBV12-5 and TRBJ2-7, is DARVTQTPRHKVTEMGQEVTMRCQPILGHNTVFWYRQTMMQGLELLAYFRNRAPLDDSGMPKDRFSAEMPDATLATLKIQPSEPRDSAVYFCASAPVTGHEQYFGPGTRLTVT.

The chain combines TRBV4-1 with TRBJ2-2; possible D gene TRBD2, 6 bases. The length of the CDR3 is 17 residues. From germline, CDR1 is MGHRA and CDR2 YSYEKL. Trimming took off 2 bases at V and 2 bases at J, with 15 bases between the two ends. The CDR3 DNA reads as TGCGCCAGCAGCCAACTGTTGGCGGGACCAAACACCGGGGAGCTGTTTTTT. Translated, it gives CASSQLLAGPNTGELFF.

V usage is TRBV7-7 and J usage is TRBJ2-5; no definite D call. Germline V gives CDR1 SSHAT, CDR2 FNYEAQ (reference sequence). The CDR3 covers 13 residues. The V end lost 1 base, the J end lost 3 bases, and 6 bases lay between the germline ends. For the CDR3, the DNA is TGTGCCAGCAGCTTAGATGGAGAAGAGACCCAGTACTTC. This encodes CASSLDGEETQYF.

The rearrangement joins TRBV12-5 to TRBJ2-5; D remains ambiguous. Trimming took off 2 bases at V and 3 bases at J, with 4 bases between the two ends. This CDR3 is 12 amino acids long. CDR1 and CDR2 (germline): LGHNT, FRNRAP. CDR3 nucleotide sequence: TGTGCTAGTGGTTTGCGTGAAGAGACCCAGTACTTC. This encodes CASGLREETQYF.

V is TRBV19 and J is TRBJ2-1, with TRBD1 matching 8 bases. The CDR3 runs 15 residues. With 8 bases clipped from V and 4 bases from J, the junction kept 10 bases outside the gene matches. CDR1 LNHDA and CDR2 SQIVND come from the germline V gene (reference sequence). DNA for the CDR3: TGTGCCAGTCAAGCTAGGGACAGGTATTACAATGAGCAGTTCTTC. Its translation: CASQARDRYYNEQFF.

The CDR3 is CASSIILMNTGELFF. The DNA of the CDR3 is TGTGCCAGTAGTATCATACTGATGAACACCGGGGAGCTGTTTTTT. The V gene is TRBV19, the J gene TRBJ2-2; no clear D. The germline V gene encodes CDR1 LNHDA and CDR2 SQIVND (reference sequence). The CDR3 spans 15 residues. Trimming left V 3 bases short and J 1 base short, with 9 bases between.

This rearrangement joins TRBV19 to TRBJ1-4; D call uncertain. The V end was cut by 7 bases, the J end by 8 bases, with 20 bases between. The germline V gene has CDR1 LNHDA and CDR2 SQIVND (reference sequence). The CDR3 covers 15 residues. CDR3 protein: CASITSSGGSEKLFF. For the CDR3, the DNA is TGTGCCAGTATAACAAGCTCCGGCGGAAGCGAAAAACTGTTTTTT.

This clone was counted only a few times. The rearrangement links TRBV5-1 to TRBJ2-3; 13 bases match TRBD2. Germline CDR1 and CDR2: SGHRS and YFSETQ. The CDR3 extends over 18 amino acids. With V trimmed by 1 base and J by 1 base, 6 bases remained unmatched. The CDR3 bases are TGCGCCAGCAGCTTGTCCGGACTAGCGGGAGTTGGCACAGATACGCAGTATTTT. Amino acids: CASSLSGLAGVGTDTQYF.

This chain connects TRBV2 to TRBJ2-1; 9 bases align to TRBD1. The CDR3 is made up of 15 amino acids. Germline lookup yields CDR1 SNHLY and CDR2 FYNNEI. V lost 3 bases to trimming and J lost 0 bases; unmatched junction nucleotides: 0. CDR3 DNA sequence: TGTGCCAGCAGTGAGGACAGGGGCTCCTACAATGAGCAGTTCTTC. Its translation is CASSEDRGSYNEQFF.

The chain uses TRBV6-4 and TRBJ1-2, with no clear D. V lost 0 bases and J 4 bases, leaving 3 bases between the germline ends. The CDR3 has 12 amino acids. Germline V gene sequence: CDR1 MRHNA, CDR2 SNTAGT. This chain's CDR3 is CASSDSSYGYTF. The CDR3 DNA reads TGTGCCAGCAGTGACTCGAGCTATGGCTACACCTTC.

In DNA, the CDR3 is TGTGCCAGCCACAAGACTGGACAGGGAGGGCAGTACTTC. Its protein product is CASHKTGQGGQYF. The V call is TRBV21-1, the J call TRBJ2-7; TRBD1 reflects the table's D call only, with no check against the DNA. TRBV21-1 is designated a pseudogene. This CDR3 is built from 13 residues.

The CDR3 sequence is CASSQAWRVGETQYF. CDR3 coding DNA: TGTGCCAGCAGCCAAGCCTGGAGGGTGGGAGAGACCCAGTACTTC. This rearrangement joins TRBV14 to TRBJ2-5; D perhaps matches TRBD2 (6 bases). The CDR3 has 15 residues. The V end was cut by 1 base, the J end by 4 bases, with 13 bases between. Germline CDR1 SGHDN, CDR2 FVKESK.

The chain couples TRBV5-1 to TRBJ2-1; 13 nucleotides align to TRBD2. Germline V gives CDR1 SGHRS, CDR2 YFSETQ. The CDR3 covers 15 residues. Trimming at V came to 7 bases and at J to 9 bases, leaving 10 bases not matched to a gene. CDR3 bases: TGCGCCAGCGGTAGGACTAGCGGGAGCTTTAGTGAGCAGTTCTTC. It codes for CASGRTSGSFSEQFF.

This clone was seen a few times. The rearrangement joins TRBV28 to TRBJ1-5; D gene unclear. V lost 7 bases to trimming and J lost 1 base, with 11 bases between them. CDR3 length: 14 residues. In germline, CDR1 is MDHEN, CDR2 SYDVKM. The DNA of the CDR3 is TGTGCCAGCAACCCTCCGGGAAGCAATCAGCCCCAGCATTTT. It codes for CASNPPGSNQPQHF. Full variable domain (outside the CDR3, taken from reference TRBV28 and TRBJ1-5): DVKVTQSSRYLVKRTGEKVFLECVQDMDHENMFWYRQDPGLGLRLIYFSYDVKMKEKGDIPEGYSVSREKKERFSLILESASTNQTSMYLCASNPPGSNQPQHFGDGTRLSIL.

The chain has TRBV6-1 and TRBJ1-4; tentatively, D is TRBD1 (5 bases). Trimming took 1 base from V and 8 from J, leaving 20 bases between them. There are 17 residues in the CDR3. Germline CDR1 reads MNHNS; CDR2 reads SASEGT. CDR3 DNA: TGTGCCAGCAGTGAAGAGAGTCTGGGGCGAAAGGGGGAAAAACTGTTTTTT. Its translation is CASSEESLGRKGEKLFF.

The rearrangement uses TRBV10-3 and TRBJ2-7; 7 bases are shared with TRBD1. After removal of 4 bases from V and 3 bases from J, the junction contained 6 bases not matched to a gene. The CDR3 loop spans 14 amino acids. CDR1 is ENHRY and CDR2 is SYGVKD in the germline V gene. The CDR3 sequence: CAISAGQTLYEQYF. CDR3 nucleotides: TGTGCCATCAGTGCGGGACAGACACTCTACGAGCAGTACTTC.

This clone was seen once. The chain couples TRBV28 to TRBJ2-5, with 8 bases matching TRBD1. V gave up 4 bases and J gave up 5 bases; unmatched junction bases: 9. Germline V gene data show CDR1 as MDHEN and CDR2 as SYDVKM. This CDR3 contains 15 residues. The CDR3 region is CASSSPSRGRETQYF. CDR3 in DNA: TGTGCCAGCAGTTCCCCGTCCAGGGGGCGGGAGACCCAGTACTTC.

This chain links TRBV18 with TRBJ2-5; TRBD2 matches at 10 bases. The CDR3 contains 14 residues. The trim removed 4 bases at V and 4 bases at J, leaving 3 bases unmatched. The germline gives CDR1 KGHSH, CDR2 LQKENI. The CDR3 nucleotides are TGTGCCAGCTCACAGCGGGAGGGCCGAGAGACCCAGTACTTC. This translates into CASSQREGRETQYF.

In this sample, this clone turned up a few times. J is TRBJ1-1 and V is TRBV5-1; a possible D gene is TRBD1 (5 bases). The germline gives CDR1 SGHRS, CDR2 YFSETQ. The CDR3 runs 13 residues. V lost 2 bases, J lost 2 bases, and 7 bases lay in between. The CDR3 sequence is CASSFGANTEAFF. The CDR3, as DNA: TGCGCCAGCAGCTTTGGGGCAAACACTGAAGCTTTCTTT.

Comment on this clone: Additional DNA sequences in this sample encode the identical CDR3. The chain couples TRBV19 to TRBJ2-3; no clear D. The CDR3 length is 14 residues. V dropped 0 bases and J dropped 1 base, with 5 bases sitting between them. CDR1 is LNHDA, CDR2 SQIVND, per germline (reference sequence). The CDR3 bases are TGTGCCAGTAGTATAGATCCGGGCACAGATACGCAGTATTTT. Translating it yields CASSIDPGTDTQYF. Based on the CDR3 plus reference TRBV19 and TRBJ2-3, the full variable domain is DGGITQSPKYLFRKEGQNVTLSCEQNLNHDAMYWYRQDPGQGLRLIYYSQIVNDFQKGDIAEGYSVSREKKESFPLTVTSAQKNPTAFYLCASSIDPGTDTQYFGPGTRLTVL.